Shown below are 3 T cell receptor beta chains from a single sample sequenced in a study of preoperative IRX-2 immunotherapy in early breast cancer. Specified treatment: preoperative locoregional IRX-2 cytokine immunotherapy. The data were produced by immunoSEQ multiplex PCR, yet TCRdb's version contains in-frame clones alone and is incomplete. The top ten clones hold 2% to 3% of a sample with 34,000 or so clones, roughly four fifths of them seen once. The sample here was lymph node tissue, taken from a patient treated with IRX-2 immunotherapy. The receptors originated from a human donor with breast cancer.

V and J are TRBV6-8 and TRBJ1-1, with no clear D. V was clipped by 5 bases and J by 1 base, with 11 bases between them. The CDR3 runs to 14 residues. Germline CDR1 and CDR2: MNHGY and SAAAGT. CDR3: CASSLRVANTEAFF. The CDR3 region has the DNA TGTGCCAGCAGTCTGAGGGTGGCGAACACTGAAGCTTTCTTT.

The V call is TRBV6-8, the J call TRBJ2-5; D unresolved. Germline V CDR1 and CDR2: MNHGY, SAAAGT. The CDR3 totals 14 residues. V was trimmed by 4 bases and J by 0 bases, leaving 9 bases between them. The CDR3 is CASSSALYQETQYF. Written as DNA, the CDR3 is TGTGCCAGCAGTTCGGCCCTGTACCAAGAGACCCAGTACTTC.

The chain employs TRBV6-8 and TRBJ1-6; maybe TRBD1 (5 bases). With 6 bases removed from V and 11 bases from J, the gap between germline ends came to 14 bases. CDR3 length: 13 amino acids. The germline V gene has CDR1 MNHGY and CDR2 SAAAGT. The CDR3 DNA follows: TGTGCCAGCAGCCCCGGGGGGGGTACACCCCTCCACTTT. Protein: CASSPGGGTPLHF.